This T cell receptor (beta chain) came from a study of cytomegalovirus exposure and HLA in healthy donors. 13 Jbeta primers and 60 Vbeta primers were used for the PCR. The assay was immunoSEQ multiplex PCR, and TCRdb's table has in-frame clones only and misses some. The sample includes over 150,000 clones, around 76% of them seen just once. The V segment lost 1 base and the J segment 1 base; nucleotides outside the gene matches: 4. CDR1 and CDR2 (germline): SGHRS, YFSETQ. This CDR3 has 16 residues. The origin of this receptor is a girl aged 5 to 17 in good health and CMV-seropositive. Sequenced: PBMCs. The chain carries TRBV5-1 and TRBJ2-2; 7 nucleotides match TRBD1. CDR3 coding DNA: TGCGCCAGCAGCTTGTTGGGGACAGTGAACACCGGGGAGCTGTTTTTT. Its protein is CASSLLGTVNTGELFF.